The rows below give T cell receptor beta chains drawn from one sample of a study of blood T cell repertoires in COVID-19. Generated by immunoSEQ multiplex PCR, the TCRdb table keeps only in-frame clones and is missing some. In the table there are over 35,000 clones, roughly 80% of which are singletons. What was sequenced was peripheral blood. The source of these receptors is a human donor with acute or convalescent COVID-19. The donor label of this sample is uncertain. CDR3s include the opening cysteine and the closing phenylalanine or tryptophan. Each record gives: V gene, J gene, D gene, clone size, CDR3 protein, CDR3 DNA. A D gene is named only where the DNA matches it firmly. Rows may omit the clone size; those that give it use once, few, many or a size class.

>TRBV25-1|TRBJ2-5|.|.
CASSESKQTQYF
TGTGCCAGCAGTGAATCGAAGCAGACCCAGTACTTC
>TRBV9|TRBJ2-1|TRBD2|.
CASSVGSGGVNEQFF
TGTGCCAGCAGCGTAGGTAGCGGGGGAGTGAATGAGCAGTTCTTC
>TRBV5-6|TRBJ2-7|TRBD1|medium-sized
CASTQTGGLYYEQYF
TGTGCCAGCACCCAAACAGGGGGACTTTACTACGAGCAGTACTTC
>TRBV28|TRBJ1-2|.|.
CASSSQDIGGYTF
TGTGCCAGCAGTTCCCAAGACATAGGTGGCTACACCTTC
>TRBV11-2|TRBJ2-5|.|.
CASSRNPGGEETQYF
TGTGCCAGCAGCCGAAATCCGGGGGGCGAGGAGACCCAGTACTTC
>TRBV19|TRBJ2-3|.|.
CAAGPRGSTDTQYF
TGTGCGGCTGGCCCCCGGGGAAGCACAGATACGCAGTATTTT
>TRBV10-1|TRBJ2-1|TRBD2|.
CASSREGLADHEQFF
TGCGCCAGCAGTCGTGAGGGACTAGCGGACCATGAGCAGTTCTTC
>TRBV19|TRBJ2-1|TRBD2|.
CASSSGGAEFGEQFF
TGTGCCAGTAGTAGCGGGGGGGCTGAGTTTGGTGAGCAGTTCTTC
>TRBV29-1|TRBJ2-1|.|.
CSYARTAFYMEQFF
TGCAGCTACGCTCGGACAGCCTTCTACATGGAGCAGTTCTTC
>TRBV28|TRBJ2-6|.|.
CASRGATGKRSSGANVLTF
TGTGCCAGCAGGGGGGCAACAGGGAAAAGGAGCTCTGGGGCCAACGTCCTGACTTTC
>TRBV20-1|TRBJ1-5|.|.
CSASYPGNQPQHF
TGCAGTGCTAGTTATCCGGGGAATCAGCCCCAGCATTTT
>TRBV28|TRBJ1-2|TRBD1|.
CASSPAGQGGRNYGYTF
TGTGCCAGCAGCCCCGCTGGCCAAGGGGGCCGCAACTATGGCTACACCTTC
>TRBV30|TRBJ1-1|TRBD1|.
CAWSVRTSDRGAFF
TGTGCCTGGAGTGTACGGACTTCAGACAGGGGAGCTTTCTTT
>TRBV3-1/TRBV3-2|TRBJ2-3|.|few
CASSPRGSTDTQYF
TGTGCCAGCAGCCCCCGGGGTTCCACAGATACGCAGTATTTT
>TRBV5-4|TRBJ2-7|.|.
CASSLSQGYEQYF
TGTGCCAGCAGCTTGAGTCAGGGCTACGAGCAGTACTTC
>TRBV7-8|TRBJ2-5|TRBD1|.
CASSRTGLQETQYF
TGTGCCAGCAGCCGGACAGGACTCCAAGAGACCCAGTACTTC
>TRBV6-2/TRBV6-3|TRBJ1-2|.|.
CASSYGAANYGYTF
TGTGCCAGCAGTTATGGGGCAGCTAACTATGGCTACACCTTC
>TRBV7-3|TRBJ2-7|.|.
CASSLEATSYEQYF
TGTGCCAGCAGCTTAGAGGCTACCTCCTACGAGCAGTACTTC
>TRBV6-5|TRBJ1-3|.|few
CASSRAEGTIYF
TGTGCCAGCAGTCGGGCAGAGGGCACCATATATTTT
>TRBV2|TRBJ2-7|TRBD2|.
CASSPGGLAGKIYEQYF
TGTGCCAGCAGCCCCGGGGGACTAGCGGGAAAAATCTACGAGCAGTACTTC
>TRBV18|TRBJ2-2|TRBD2|.
CASSPSAGGTGELFF
TGTGCCAGCTCACCTTCAGCGGGGGGAACCGGGGAGCTGTTTTTT
>TRBV7-3|TRBJ2-5|TRBD1|.
CASSPGQGNQETQYF
TGTGCCAGCAGCCCAGGACAGGGCAACCAAGAGACCCAGTACTTC
>TRBV7-8|TRBJ2-1|TRBD2|.
CASSLGTSGRGQFF
TGTGCCAGCAGCCTTGGGACTAGCGGAAGGGGGCAGTTCTTC
>TRBV5-1|TRBJ1-5|.|.
CASSLGAVGGNQPQHF
TGCGCCAGCAGCTTAGGTGCGGTCGGGGGCAATCAGCCCCAGCATTTT
>TRBV12-3/TRBV12-4|TRBJ1-2|TRBD1|.
CASSRDSWGYTF
TGTGCCAGCAGTAGGGACAGTTGGGGCTACACCTTC
>TRBV7-9|TRBJ1-2|.|once
CASSLSPGYYGYTF
TGTGCCAGCAGCCTATCCCCGGGATACTATGGCTACACCTTC
>TRBV3-1/TRBV3-2|TRBJ1-3|.|.
CASSQAVSGNTIYF
TGTGCCAGCAGCCAAGCCGTCTCTGGAAACACCATATATTTT
>TRBV28|TRBJ1-5|.|.
CASTRGSWWAVGGQPQHF
TGTGCCAGCACCCGTGGGAGCTGGTGGGCAGTGGGTGGTCAGCCCCAGCATTTT
>TRBV7-2|TRBJ1-1|.|.
CASRPFLGADTEAFF
TGTGCCAGCAGGCCTTTTTTGGGGGCAGACACTGAAGCTTTCTTT
>TRBV7-6|TRBJ2-7|TRBD1|.
CASSLGQGRNLVLPEQYF
TGTGCCAGCAGCTTAGGACAGGGTCGCAATCTTGTTCTTCCCGAGCAGTACTTC
>TRBV10-3|TRBJ1-5|TRBD1|.
CAISVNRDRGSNQPQHF
TGTGCCATCAGTGTAAACCGGGACAGGGGAAGCAATCAGCCCCAGCATTTT
>TRBV6-5|TRBJ2-1|.|once
CASRDLGLYNEQFF
TGTGCCAGCAGGGATCTGGGCCTATACAATGAGCAGTTCTTC
>TRBV30|TRBJ2-1|TRBD2|.
CAWRKRRLAGNNEQFF
TGTGCCTGGAGAAAAAGGCGGCTAGCGGGCAACAATGAGCAGTTCTTC
>TRBV29-1|TRBJ2-2|.|.
CSAERTYTGELFF
TGCAGCGCCGAGCGGACTTACACCGGGGAGCTGTTTTTT